This TCR beta chain emerged from a study of control samples from healthy donors and cancer patients. The V gene end was trimmed by 1 base and the J gene end by 0 bases; junction bases not matched to a gene: 9. The CDR3 consists of 17 residues. CDR1 and CDR2 (germline): MGHRA, YSYEKL. TCRdb keeps only in-frame clones here, not all; method: immunoSEQ multiplex PCR. This table has around 100,000 clones, 85% to 90% appearing once. The chain couples TRBV4-1 to TRBJ2-7; 7 nucleotides match TRBD1. This clonotype originated in a man younger than 45 in good health. The sequenced sample consisted of blood. CDR3 protein: CASSQGPIGTASYEQYF. In nucleotides, the CDR3 is TGCGCCAGCAGCCAAGGGCCCATCGGGACAGCCTCCTACGAGCAGTACTTC.